These 17 T cell receptor beta chains came from one sample sequenced in a study of blood T cell repertoires in COVID-19. Profiled with immunoSEQ multiplex PCR; TCRdb holds only in-frame clones, not every one. The data show some 530,000 clones, with about 85% seen just once and approximately 8.3% held by the top ten. Sequencing used PBMCs or T cells enriched from blood (not recorded which). These receptor sequences come from a woman aged 55-69 years who had recovered from COVID-19.

The chain links TRBV5-1 to TRBJ2-5, with D uncertain. The germline CDR1 and CDR2 sequences are SGHRS and YFSETQ. The CDR3 is 13 residues long. V was pared by 7 bases and J by 1 base, with 11 bases between. CDR3 protein: CASRESPQETQYF. CDR3 nucleotide sequence: TGCGCCAGCCGAGAGAGCCCCCAAGAGACCCAGTACTTC.

The rearrangement uses TRBV6-5 and TRBJ2-1, with D possibly TRBD2 on 5 matching bases. Germline CDR1 is MNHEY and CDR2 is SVGAGI. The CDR3 has 11 amino acids. V was cut by 4 bases and J by 8 bases, with 6 bases left in between. CDR3 nucleotides: TGTGCCAGCAGTTCGGGGTATGAGCAGTTCTTC. The encoded protein is CASSSGYEQFF.

The rearrangement joins TRBV24-1 to TRBJ2-7, with 10 nucleotides matching TRBD2. The CDR3 is 14 residues long. The germline V gene encodes CDR1 KGHDR and CDR2 SFDVKD. The V gene end was trimmed by 12 bases and the J gene end by 3 bases; junction bases not matched to a gene: 10. The CDR3 DNA sequence: TGTGCCGTCTTCTCGGGACTAGCGTTCTACGAGCAGTACGTC. Translated: CAVFSGLAFYEQYV.

The rearrangement links TRBV18 to TRBJ1-1, with a weak D call TRBD1 (5 bases). The CDR3 sequence is 13 residues long. The V gene's germline CDR1 is KGHSH and CDR2 LQKENI. The V gene lost 6 bases and the J gene lost 0 bases, with 8 bases spanning the gap. The CDR3 reads CASSEGMNTEAFF. DNA for the CDR3: TGTGCCAGCTCGGAGGGGATGAACACTGAAGCTTTCTTT.

Here the CDR3 reads CSASLGPGDTEAFF. For the CDR3, the DNA is TGCAGTGCTAGTCTGGGTCCCGGGGACACTGAAGCTTTCTTT. The rearrangement links TRBV20-1 to TRBJ1-1; D gene unclear. The CDR3 totals 14 residues. Germline values: CDR1 DFQATT, CDR2 SNEGSKA (reference sequence). Trimming left V 3 bases short and J 3 bases short, with 14 bases between.

The genes are TRBV6-4 and TRBJ1-2; no clear D. Germline V CDR1 and CDR2: MRHNA, SNTAGT. There are 11 residues in the CDR3. V was pared by 6 bases and J by 8 bases, with 10 bases between. This CDR3 is CASRAGNGYTF. The CDR3 nucleotides are TGTGCCAGCAGAGCCGGGAACGGCTACACCTTC.

This chain uses TRBV24-1 with TRBJ2-3; D is perhaps TRBD2 (6 bases). V gave up 4 bases and J gave up 3 bases, with 19 bases separating them. Germline V gene data show CDR1 as KGHDR and CDR2 as SFDVKD. The CDR3 extends over 17 amino acids. The CDR3 here is CATSDRMRGGQTDTQYF. The CDR3 bases are TGTGCCACCAGTGACCGGATGAGGGGAGGTCAAACAGATACGCAGTATTTT.

CDR3 nucleotides: TGTGCCAGCAGTCCCCAGGTAGGGGTAGGATCACCCCTCCACTTT. Translated, it gives CASSPQVGVGSPLHF. The chain has TRBV6-5 and TRBJ1-6, with TRBD1 as a possible D gene (5 bases). Germline V lookup: CDR1 MNHEY, CDR2 SVGAGI. V was trimmed by 5 bases and J by 10 bases, leaving 18 bases between them. The CDR3 has 15 residues.

In its sample, this clone was seen a few times. The V gene is TRBV6-1, the J gene TRBJ1-6; 8 nucleotides line up with TRBD1. CDR3 length: 16 amino acids. The trim removed 4 bases at V and 6 bases at J, leaving 8 bases unmatched. CDR1 and CDR2 (germline): MNHNS, SASEGT. The CDR3, as DNA: TGTGCCAGCAGTGCGACCGGACAGGGACTTAATTCACCCCTCCACTTT. As protein: CASSATGQGLNSPLHF.

In its sample, this clone was seen once. The J gene is TRBJ1-1, the V gene TRBV4-1; 11 positions match TRBD1. The CDR3 contains 17 residues. The V gene's germline CDR1 is MGHRA and CDR2 YSYEKL. After removal of 0 bases from V and 5 bases from J, the junction contained 8 bases not matched to a gene. The CDR3 spells CASSQDTRTGGRTEAFF. CDR3 DNA: TGCGCCAGCAGCCAAGATACCCGGACAGGGGGCAGGACTGAAGCTTTCTTT.

The V call is TRBV4-1, the J call TRBJ1-6, with TRBD1 identical over 8 bases. In germline, CDR1 is MGHRA, CDR2 YSYEKL. The V and J ends lost 1 base and 10 bases, in that order; junction bases with no gene match: 12. This CDR3 spans 17 amino acids. DNA for the CDR3: TGCGCCAGCAGCCAAGGGCGACAGGGGCAGTTAGAGTCACCCCTCCACTTT. Translated: CASSQGRQGQLESPLHF.

The V gene is TRBV11-2, the J gene TRBJ2-3, with a weak D call TRBD2 (5 bases). The germline V gene has CDR1 SGHAT and CDR2 FQNNGV. The CDR3 consists of 16 residues. V was trimmed by 6 bases and J by 0 bases, leaving 16 bases between them. Here the CDR3 DNA reads TGTGCCAGCAGAGGAACTAGTGCCCGGAGCACAGATACGCAGTATTTT. As protein: CASRGTSARSTDTQYF.

The chain recombines TRBV5-4 with TRBJ2-1; D remains ambiguous. The CDR3 extends over 15 amino acids. Germline CDR1 is SGHNT and CDR2 is YYREEE (reference sequence). With 0 bases removed from V and 0 bases from J, the gap between germline ends came to 7 bases. CDR3 sequence: CASSLDAGSYNEQFF. Here the CDR3 DNA reads TGTGCCAGCAGCTTGGACGCCGGCTCCTACAATGAGCAGTTCTTC.

V gene TRBV3-1 (or the pseudogene TRBV3-2) combines with J gene TRBJ1-2, with 8 bases matching TRBD1. This CDR3 is built from 18 residues. CDR1 LGHDT and CDR2 YNNKEL come from the germline V gene (reference sequence). The V segment lost 1 base and the J segment 7 bases; nucleotides outside the gene matches: 17. This chain's CDR3 is CASSQVSPWEDRVGGYTF. CDR3 nucleotide sequence: TGTGCCAGCAGCCAAGTCTCTCCGTGGGAGGACAGGGTCGGTGGCTACACCTTC.

The chain carries TRBV25-1 and TRBJ2-3; D gene uncertain. The CDR3 totals 16 residues. Trimming left V 4 bases short and J 0 bases short, with 14 bases between. In germline, CDR1 is MGHDK, CDR2 SYGVNS. The CDR3 sequence: CASSASRLPSTDTQYF. CDR3 bases: TGTGCCAGCAGTGCCAGTAGACTCCCAAGCACAGATACGCAGTATTTT.

V and J are TRBV2 and TRBJ2-7, with a tentative D call TRBD2 (7 bases). The CDR3 has 14 amino acids. Germline values: CDR1 SNHLY, CDR2 FYNNEI. V was shortened by 2 bases and J by 2 bases, with 10 bases between the two germline ends. CDR3 sequence reads: CASSEWGGPYEQYF. The CDR3 bases are TGTGCCAGCAGTGAATGGGGGGGCCCCTACGAGCAGTACTTC.

This clone appeared once. The J gene is TRBJ1-4, the V gene TRBV6-6, with 7 bases that match TRBD1. This CDR3 is 12 amino acids long. V was clipped by 6 bases and J by 12 bases; unmatched bases: 7. Germline CDR1 MNHNY, CDR2 SVGAGI (reference sequence). The chain's CDR3 is CASRPDQGELFF. CDR3 DNA: TGTGCCAGCAGACCAGATCAGGGGGAACTGTTTTTT.